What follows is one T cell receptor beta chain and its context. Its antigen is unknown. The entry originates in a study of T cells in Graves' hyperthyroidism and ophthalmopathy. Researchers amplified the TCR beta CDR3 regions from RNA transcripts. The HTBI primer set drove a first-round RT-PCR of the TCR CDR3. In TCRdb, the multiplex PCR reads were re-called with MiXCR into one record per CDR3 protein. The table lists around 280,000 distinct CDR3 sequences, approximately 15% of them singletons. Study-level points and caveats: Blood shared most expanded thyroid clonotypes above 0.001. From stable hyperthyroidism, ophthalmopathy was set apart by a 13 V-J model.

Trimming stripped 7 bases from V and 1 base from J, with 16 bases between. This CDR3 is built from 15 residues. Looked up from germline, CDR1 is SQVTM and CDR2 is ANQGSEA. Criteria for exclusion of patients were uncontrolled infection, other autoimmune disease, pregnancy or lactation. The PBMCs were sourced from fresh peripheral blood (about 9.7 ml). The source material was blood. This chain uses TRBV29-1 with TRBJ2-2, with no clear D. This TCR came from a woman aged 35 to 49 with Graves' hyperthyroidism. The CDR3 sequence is CSAGQVGQNTGELFF. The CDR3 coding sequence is TGCAGCGCCGGTCAGGTGGGCCAGAACACCGGGGAGCTGTTTTTT.